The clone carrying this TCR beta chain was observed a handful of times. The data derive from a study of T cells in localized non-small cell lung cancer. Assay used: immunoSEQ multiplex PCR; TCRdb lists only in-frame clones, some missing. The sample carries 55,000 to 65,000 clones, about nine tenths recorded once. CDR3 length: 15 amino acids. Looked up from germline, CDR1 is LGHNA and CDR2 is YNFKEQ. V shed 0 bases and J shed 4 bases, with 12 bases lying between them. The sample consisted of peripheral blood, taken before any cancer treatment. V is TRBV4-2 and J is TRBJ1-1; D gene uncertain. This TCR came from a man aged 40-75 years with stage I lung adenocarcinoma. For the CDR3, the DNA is TGTGCCAGCAGCCAAGAACTAACGCAGAGCACTGAAGCTTTCTTT. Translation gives CASSQELTQSTEAFF.